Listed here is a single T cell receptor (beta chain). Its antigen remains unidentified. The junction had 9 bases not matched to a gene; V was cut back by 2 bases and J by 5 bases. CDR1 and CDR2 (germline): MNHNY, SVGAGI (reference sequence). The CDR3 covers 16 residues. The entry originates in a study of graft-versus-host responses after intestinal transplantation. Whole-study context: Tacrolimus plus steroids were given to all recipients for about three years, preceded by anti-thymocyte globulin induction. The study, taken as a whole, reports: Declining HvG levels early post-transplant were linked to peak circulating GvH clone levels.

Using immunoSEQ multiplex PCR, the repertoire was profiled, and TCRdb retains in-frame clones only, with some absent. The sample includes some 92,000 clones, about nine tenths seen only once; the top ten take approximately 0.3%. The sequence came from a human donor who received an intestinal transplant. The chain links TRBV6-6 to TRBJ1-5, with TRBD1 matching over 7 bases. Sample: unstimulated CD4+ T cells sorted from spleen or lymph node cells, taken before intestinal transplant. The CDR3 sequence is CASSYRKQQGYQPQHF. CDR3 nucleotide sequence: TGTGCCAGCAGTTACCGGAAGCAACAGGGGTATCAGCCCCAGCATTTT.